These 17 T cell receptor beta chains were all obtained from the same sample, sequenced in a study of blood T cell repertoires in COVID-19. The data were produced by immunoSEQ multiplex PCR, yet TCRdb's version contains in-frame clones alone and is incomplete. The profile covers nearly 250,000 clones, with 65% to 90% appearing a single time and approximately 8.2% taken by the ten largest. The sample was PBMCs or T cells enriched from blood (not recorded which). The origin of the receptors is a woman between 50 and 59 years old with acute COVID-19.

The J gene is TRBJ1-2, the V gene TRBV5-4; D is uncertain. The CDR3 covers 12 residues. V was trimmed by 1 base and J by 4 bases, leaving 5 bases between them. Per germline, CDR1 SGHNT and CDR2 YYREEE (reference sequence). This chain's CDR3 is CASSLRSYGYTF. The CDR3 DNA follows: TGTGCCAGCAGCTTGAGGAGCTATGGCTACACCTTC.

The chain links TRBV10-3 to TRBJ2-6; D is uncertain. The length of the CDR3 is 14 residues. The germline V and J ends were trimmed by 8 bases and 0 bases, with 8 bases remaining between them. Germline V gives CDR1 ENHRY, CDR2 SYGVKD. CDR3 nucleotides: TGTGCCATCTGCGTTGGCTCTGGGGCCAACGTCCTGACTTTC. Translated: CAICVGSGANVLTF.

The CDR3 DNA follows: TGCGCCAGCAGCTCTAGGACAGGCGAACCTCCTAACTATGGCTACACCTTC. Its translation: CASSSRTGEPPNYGYTF. The chain recombines TRBV5-1 with TRBJ1-2; 7 bases match TRBD1. The J segment lost 0 bases and the V segment lost 3 bases, leaving 11 bases of the junction unmatched. The CDR3 spans 17 residues. The germline gives CDR1 SGHRS, CDR2 YFSETQ.

The V gene is TRBV5-5, the J gene TRBJ2-7; 11 bases agree with TRBD2. The germline V gene encodes CDR1 SGHKS and CDR2 YYEKEE (reference sequence). The CDR3 is 16 amino acids. The V segment lost 3 bases and the J segment 3 bases; nucleotides outside the gene matches: 8. CDR3 bases: TGTGCCAGCAGCTCCACTTGGGGACTAGCGGTCTACGAGCAGTACTTC. Its translation is CASSSTWGLAVYEQYF.

This chain links TRBV3-1 (or the pseudogene TRBV3-2) with TRBJ1-1; 10 positions match TRBD1. Germline V gene lookup returns CDR1 LGHDT and CDR2 YNNKEL (reference sequence). The CDR3 consists of 17 residues. J gave up 0 bases and V 1 base, and 5 bases lay outside the gene matches. CDR3 coding DNA: TGTGCCAGCAGCCAAGCGGGACAGGGGAGCATGAACACTGAAGCTTTCTTT. It yields the protein CASSQAGQGSMNTEAFF.

This rearrangement joins TRBV27 to TRBJ1-1; a weak D match, TRBD1 (5 bases). CDR3 length: 14 amino acids. CDR1 is MNHEY and CDR2 is SMNVEV in the germline V gene (reference sequence). The ends were cut back, 8 bases at V and 1 base at J, with 14 bases in the middle. The CDR3 region has the DNA TGTGCCAGCCGACCGCGACAGACGAACACTGAAGCTTTCTTT. Protein sequence: CASRPRQTNTEAFF.

V is TRBV6-2 or TRBV6-3 and J is TRBJ1-3; TRBD1 matches at 8 bases. J lost 1 base, V lost 5 bases, and 7 bases had no gene match. This CDR3 has 16 amino acids. Germline V gene lookup returns CDR1 MNHEY and CDR2 SVGEGT. The CDR3 here is CASSEQGAGSGNTIYF. CDR3 sequence (DNA): TGTGCCAGCAGTGAGCAGGGGGCCGGTTCTGGAAACACCATATATTTT.

The rearrangement links TRBV14 to TRBJ1-5; possibly TRBD1 for D (5 bases). Trimming stripped 0 bases from V and 1 base from J, with 13 bases between. The CDR3 is 17 amino acids. The germline V gene has CDR1 SGHDN and CDR2 FVKESK. The CDR3 bases are TGTGCCAGCAGCCAAGAAACTGGGGCCTCGAGCAATCAGCCCCAGCATTTT. Protein sequence: CASSQETGASSNQPQHF. Full variable domain (rest looked up from reference TRBV14 and TRBJ1-5): EAGVTQFPSHSVIEKGQTVTLRCDPISGHDNLYWYRRVMGKEIKFLLHFVKESKQDESGMPNNRFLAERTGGTYSTLKVQPAELEDSGVYFCASSQETGASSNQPQHFGDGTRLSIL.

CDR3 amino acids: CASSERRRVGTEAFF. The DNA of the CDR3 is TGTGCCAGCAGCGAGCGGAGGCGGGTGGGCACTGAAGCTTTCTTT. The chain employs TRBV11-1 and TRBJ1-1; D remains ambiguous. Germline CDR1 SGHAT, CDR2 FQDESV (reference sequence). V dropped 5 bases and J dropped 4 bases, with 17 bases sitting between them. The CDR3 loop spans 15 amino acids.

The genes are TRBV7-2 and TRBJ2-3; the match to TRBD1 covers 10 bases. CDR1 is SGHTA, CDR2 FQGNSA, per germline. This CDR3 spans 16 amino acids. V shed 5 bases, J shed 2 bases, and the junction held 7 bases outside the gene matches. The CDR3 sequence: CASSPPGTGVTDTQYF. CDR3 DNA: TGTGCCAGCAGCCCACCCGGGACAGGGGTCACAGATACGCAGTATTTT.

The rearrangement uses TRBV3-1 (or the pseudogene TRBV3-2) and TRBJ2-5, with D possibly matching TRBD2 (5 bases). Germline CDR1 is LGHDT and CDR2 is YNNKEL (reference sequence). Trimming took 2 bases from V and 5 from J, leaving 15 bases between them. CDR3 length equals 15 residues. The CDR3 bases are TGTGCCAGCAGCCAATTTCGATCGGGGTTGGAGACCCAGTACTTC. This translates into CASSQFRSGLETQYF.

V usage is TRBV5-4 and J usage is TRBJ1-2; 12 positions match TRBD1. With 4 bases clipped from V and 6 bases from J, the junction kept 4 bases outside the gene matches. CDR1 is SGHNT and CDR2 is YYREEE in the germline V gene (reference sequence). This CDR3 comprises 14 residues. The CDR3, as DNA: TGTGCCAGCAGCCCCGGGACAGGGGGCGATGGCTACACCTTC. Its protein product is CASSPGTGGDGYTF.

This sequence joins TRBV7-2 and TRBJ1-2; D is unclear. This CDR3 has 15 amino acids. The germline V gene has CDR1 SGHTA and CDR2 FQGNSA. V shed 6 bases and J shed 5 bases, with 19 bases lying between them. CDR3 sequence: CASSLPSLFTYGYTF. The CDR3 DNA reads TGTGCCAGCAGTTTGCCAAGTTTGTTTACTTATGGCTACACCTTC.

CDR3 sequence reads: CASLERNQPQHF. The CDR3 DNA sequence: TGTGCCAGCCTCGAGCGCAATCAGCCCCAGCATTTT. This chain connects TRBV21-1 to TRBJ1-5. TRBV21-1 counts as a pseudogene. The CDR3 has 12 residues.

The chain has TRBV9 and TRBJ2-1, with 9 bases fitting TRBD1. The J segment lost 3 bases and the V segment lost 10 bases, leaving 8 bases of the junction unmatched. Looked up from germline, CDR1 is SGDLS and CDR2 is YYNGEE. The CDR3 has 14 residues. The CDR3 DNA reads TGTGCCTCGACGGCGGGACAGGGCTACAATGAGCAGTTCTTC. Translated, it gives CASTAGQGYNEQFF.

This clone was seen only a few times. V usage is TRBV5-1 and J usage is TRBJ1-1, with D perhaps matching TRBD1 (5 bases). The CDR3 sequence is 14 residues long. Germline-derived CDR1 and CDR2 are SGHRS and YFSETQ. V lost 6 bases, J lost 3 bases, and 15 bases lay in between. The CDR3 DNA reads as TGCGCCAGCACGAGAACAGGACCTCACACTGAAGCTTTCTTT. It codes for CASTRTGPHTEAFF.

V and J are TRBV6-5 and TRBJ1-2, with a possible D match to TRBD1 (6 bases). Germline values: CDR1 MNHEY, CDR2 SVGAGI. The CDR3 covers 13 residues. V was cut by 7 bases and J by 6 bases, with 15 bases left in between. The CDR3 sequence: CASKASGANGYTF. DNA of the CDR3: TGTGCCAGCAAAGCCTCAGGGGCGAATGGCTACACCTTC.